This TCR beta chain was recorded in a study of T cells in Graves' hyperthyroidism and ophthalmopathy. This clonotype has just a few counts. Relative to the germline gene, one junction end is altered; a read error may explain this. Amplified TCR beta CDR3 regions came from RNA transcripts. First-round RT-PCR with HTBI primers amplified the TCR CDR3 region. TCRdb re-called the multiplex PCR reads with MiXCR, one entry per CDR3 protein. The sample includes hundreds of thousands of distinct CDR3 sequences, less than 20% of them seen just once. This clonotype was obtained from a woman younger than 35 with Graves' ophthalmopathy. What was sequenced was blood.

The CDR3 loop is CASSEGSWDLVPF. The CDR3 nucleotides read TGTGCCAGCAGTGAAGGTTCCTGGGACTTAGTACCTTTT. The chain joins TRBV2 to TRBJ2-3, with a tentative D call TRBD2 (6 bases). CDR1 is SNHLY, CDR2 FYNNEI, per germline. There are 13 residues in the CDR3.